Below, 10 T cell receptor beta chains from the same sample are listed, as sequenced in a study of spatial heterogeneity in lung cancer. Study-wide findings and caveats: Within tumors, counts of expanded alpha and beta TCRs tracked tumor mutation counts.

Described time point: sample taken at primary tumor resection. Their antigen targets remain unknown. TCRdb ran MiXCR on the 5' RACE reads and lists one entry per CDR3 protein. The sample has several thousand distinct CDR3 sequences, roughly an eighth seen once. The specimen comprised lung tumor tissue, sampled at surgery. The source of these receptors is a male donor with early-stage non-small cell lung cancer.

By its share, this clonotype is medium-sized. Within a library made for alpha chains, this beta chain is off target, and its count is uninformative. V is TRBV9 and J is TRBJ2-7; no reliable D call. The V and J ends lost 3 bases and 3 bases respectively, with 16 bases between them. Germline V gene data show CDR1 as SGDLS and CDR2 as YYNGEE. This CDR3 region has 15 residues. CDR3 sequence: CASSAESTNRYEQYF. CDR3 in DNA: TGTGCCAGCAGCGCCGAGAGTACAAACCGCTACGAGCAGTACTTC.

The sample holds many counts of this clonotype. This beta chain turned up in a library designed for alpha chains; as an off-target read, its abundance says little. The gene calls are TRBV29-1 and TRBJ2-1, with TRBD1 identical over 10 bases. The CDR3 extends over 12 amino acids. The germline CDR1 and CDR2 sequences are SQVTM and ANQGSEA. V trimming: 7 bases; J trimming: 6 bases; junction bases outside the gene matches: 3. The CDR3 bases are TGCAGCGCCCGGACAGGGGGCAATGAGCAGTTCTTC. It yields the protein CSARTGGNEQFF.

Notes on this clonotype: With the library built for alpha chains, this beta chain is off target and its frequency is not meaningful. V and J are TRBV3-1 and TRBJ2-7; D gene unclear. Per germline, CDR1 LGHDT and CDR2 YNNKEL (reference sequence). The ends were cut back, 5 bases at V and 2 bases at J, with 13 bases in the middle. The CDR3 covers 14 residues. The CDR3 DNA sequence: TGTGCCAGCAGCAGGACGGGCTCAACCTACGAGCAGTACGTC. As protein: CASSRTGSTYEQYV.

This clonotype is judged medium-sized. Little can be read into the size of this beta chain, an off-target read in a library designed for alpha chains. V is TRBV12-3 or TRBV12-4 and J is TRBJ1-5; 7 positions match TRBD1. Trimming at V came to 5 bases and at J to 4 bases, leaving 5 bases not matched to a gene. This CDR3 comprises 14 residues. The CDR3 protein is CASSIGTVNQPQHF. In DNA form, the CDR3 reads TGTGCCAGCAGTATAGGGACAGTTAATCAGCCCCAGCATTTT.

With respect to this clonotype: Because this beta chain is a stray read in a library intended to capture alpha chains, its abundance should not be given much weight. The rearrangement links TRBV20-1 to TRBJ1-1; the D gene is possibly TRBD1 (5 bases). The CDR3 loop spans 14 amino acids. Trimming took off 3 bases at V and 3 bases at J, with 14 bases between the two ends. Germline CDR1 DFQATT, CDR2 SNEGSKA (reference sequence). This CDR3 reads CSASHTGDHTEAFF. In DNA, the CDR3 is TGCAGTGCTAGTCATACAGGCGATCACACTGAAGCTTTCTTT.

With regard to this clonotype: This beta chain appears as a stray read in a library generated for alpha chains; its size is not informative. The V call is TRBV9, the J call TRBJ2-2, with 9 nucleotides matching TRBD2. The V gene end was trimmed by 0 bases and the J gene end by 11 bases; junction bases not matched to a gene: 20. The CDR3 runs 19 residues. Germline-derived CDR1 and CDR2 are SGDLS and YYNGEE. CDR3 in DNA: TGTGCCAGCAGCGTAGCTAGCGGGGCGTCAAGCGTGGTCGGGAGCGAGCTGTTTTTT. This codes for CASSVASGASSVVGSELFF.

This clonotype is medium-sized within its sample. This beta chain came through as a stray read in a library set up for alpha chains, and its size says little. The gene calls are TRBV10-1 and TRBJ2-2; D may be TRBD1 (7 bases). The CDR3 totals 13 residues. Trimming removed 10 bases from V and 6 bases from J, with 15 bases in between. Germline V lookup: CDR1 WNHNN, CDR2 SYGVQD (reference sequence). The CDR3 bases are TGCGCCACCGCGGGACAGCGCGCCGGGGAGCTGTTTTTT. Amino acids: CATAGQRAGELFF.

Worth noting for this clonotype: As an off-target read in a library built for alpha chains, this beta chain has a frequency of little significance. The chain has TRBV7-2 and TRBJ1-2; the D gene is possibly TRBD1 (6 bases). CDR1 is SGHTA and CDR2 is FQGNSA in the germline V gene. The CDR3 loop spans 13 amino acids. Trimming took 2 bases from V and 5 from J, leaving 9 bases between them. This chain's CDR3 is CASSLQGTYGYTF. The CDR3 bases are TGTGCCAGCAGCTTACAGGGGACTTATGGCTACACCTTC.

This clonotype was found many times. Since the library was made to target alpha chains, this beta chain is a stray read and its abundance is not meaningful. This chain links TRBV6-5 with TRBJ2-3; D gene unclear. The V and J ends lost 6 bases and 1 base respectively, with 17 bases between them. From germline, CDR1 is MNHEY and CDR2 SVGAGI. CDR3 length equals 16 residues. In DNA, the CDR3 is TGTGCCAGCAGCAATAACCAGGTGTTAGGCACAGATACGCAGTATTTT. Translation: CASSNNQVLGTDTQYF.

This clonotype was seen repeatedly, ten times or more. For a library built for alpha chains, this beta chain is a stray read; little rests on its size. The chain carries TRBV3-1 and TRBJ1-1; D is unresolved. V was cut by 1 base and J by 3 bases, with 6 bases left in between. Germline loops: CDR1 LGHDT, CDR2 YNNKEL (reference sequence). This CDR3 comprises 13 residues. The CDR3 sequence: CASSQGEYTEAFF. DNA of the CDR3: TGTGCCAGCAGCCAAGGCGAGTACACTGAAGCTTTCTTT.